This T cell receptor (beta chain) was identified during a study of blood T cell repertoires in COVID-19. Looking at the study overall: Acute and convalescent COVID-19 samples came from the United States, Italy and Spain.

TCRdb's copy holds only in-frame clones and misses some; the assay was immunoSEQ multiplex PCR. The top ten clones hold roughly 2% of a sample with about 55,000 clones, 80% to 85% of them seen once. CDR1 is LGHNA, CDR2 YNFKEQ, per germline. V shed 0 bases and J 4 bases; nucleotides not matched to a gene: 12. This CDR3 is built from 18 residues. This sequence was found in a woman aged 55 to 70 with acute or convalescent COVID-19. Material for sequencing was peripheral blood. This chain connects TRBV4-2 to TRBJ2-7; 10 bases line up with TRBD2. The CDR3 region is CASSQDLASGSSLYEQYF. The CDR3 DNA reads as TGTGCCAGCAGCCAAGATTTAGCTAGCGGGAGTAGTTTGTACGAGCAGTACTTC.